Here is one T cell receptor beta chain with its context. The data were obtained in a study of blood T cell repertoires in COVID-19. Study details: Donors in the United States, Italy and Spain gave samples during acute or convalescent COVID-19. PBMCs, B-cell-depleted T cells, or T cells were the source of the cDNA or gDNA that made up the material.

Germline CDR1 LGHDT, CDR2 YNNKEL (reference sequence). Deletions cut 0 bases from V and 3 bases from J, with 11 bases between. This CDR3 contains 15 residues. Authors' processing steps: Scientists estimated how many nucleated cells there were by amplifying reference gene primers. The method was immunoSEQ multiplex PCR; TCRdb's version includes in-frame clones alone and lacks a portion of them. That table supplies the V and J calls and clone size; D and trimming were determined from the DNA. The sample records under 40,000 clones, 70% to 90% being singletons. The sequencing input was peripheral blood. The TCR sequence derives from a man aged 70 or older with active COVID-19. The V and J genes are TRBV3-1 (or the pseudogene TRBV3-2) and TRBJ1-1; a possible D gene is TRBD1 (5 bases). The CDR3 DNA is TGTGCCAGCAGCCAAGAAGGGGCTTTGGACACTGAAGCTTTCTTT. Its translation is CASSQEGALDTEAFF.